The 26 T cell receptor beta chains below come from one sample, sequenced in a study of blood T cells in healthy people across ages. For the second PCR, which ran for about 6 to 12 cycles, a sample-barcoded 5' primer and a J-beta primer mix were used. One entry per CDR3 protein results from TCRdb running MiXCR on the 5' RACE reads. Among 720,000 or so distinct CDR3 sequences listed, around 43% were seen once. Material for sequencing was blood. The receptors were sampled from a man of 80 years or more in good health.

V is TRBV29-1 and J is TRBJ2-5; 9 positions agree with TRBD1. Germline trimming cut 4 bases from V and 11 bases from J; bases unmatched to any gene: 11. CDR3 length: 13 residues. CDR1 and CDR2 from the germline V gene are SQVTM and ANQGSEA. CDR3 sequence: CSVVIPGQGIQYF. CDR3 coding DNA: TGCAGCGTTGTGATCCCGGGACAGGGTATACAGTACTTC. Using reference TRBV29-1 and TRBJ2-5 for the parts outside the CDR3, the full variable domain is SAVISQKPSRDICQRGTSLTIQCQVDSQVTMMFWYRQQPGQSLTLIATANQGSEATYESGFVIDKFPISRPNLTFSTLTVSNMSPEDSSIYLCSVVIPGQGIQYFGPGTRLLVL.

V and J are TRBV6-2 or TRBV6-3 and TRBJ1-5; no firm D call. The CDR3 runs 15 residues. Trimming cost V 5 bases and J 5 bases, with 16 bases left between them. Germline loops: CDR1 MNHEY, CDR2 SVGEGT. CDR3 nucleotide sequence: TGTGCCAGCAGTCGGAAAGGATTTGGGGATCAGCCCCAGCATTTT. Translated, it gives CASSRKGFGDQPQHF.

The CDR3 DNA is TGTGCCATCAGTGACCCCGGGGCAATTACCTATGGCTACACCTTC. Protein: CAISDPGAITYGYTF. V is TRBV10-3 and J is TRBJ1-2, with a weak D call TRBD1 (5 bases). This CDR3 is built from 15 residues. The ends were cut back, 3 bases at V and 4 bases at J, with 15 bases in the middle. CDR1 is ENHRY, CDR2 SYGVKD, per germline.

The chain's CDR3 is CASSRPGQASYEQYF. The CDR3 DNA is TGTGCCAGCAGCCGTCCGGGACAGGCCTCCTACGAGCAGTACTTC. This sequence joins TRBV7-9 and TRBJ2-7; 8 positions agree with TRBD1. The CDR3 length is 15 residues. Per germline, CDR1 SEHNR and CDR2 FQNEAQ (reference sequence). J was trimmed by 0 bases and V by 5 bases; bases with no gene match: 6.

In its sample, this clonotype was seen many times. V is TRBV5-1 and J is TRBJ2-3; TRBD1 matches at 10 bases. There are 18 residues in the CDR3. The germline V gene encodes CDR1 SGHRS and CDR2 YFSETQ. V shed 4 bases, J shed 2 bases, and the junction held 13 bases outside the gene matches. The CDR3 nucleotides are TGCGCCAGCAGCGTACCCTCCTGGGGACAGGGGACCACAGATACGCAGTATTTT. Translated, it gives CASSVPSWGQGTTDTQYF.

The chain couples TRBV18 to TRBJ1-4; D gene uncertain. V dropped 3 bases and J dropped 4 bases, with 12 bases sitting between them. Germline V lookup: CDR1 KGHSH, CDR2 LQKENI. CDR3 length: 15 residues. CDR3 DNA sequence: TGTGCCAGCTCACCTTATGTGCAGAGTAATGAAAAACTGTTTTTT. Translated, it gives CASSPYVQSNEKLFF.

CDR3 sequence: CATSEGSSLYEQYF. For the CDR3, the DNA is TGTGCCACCAGTGAGGGTAGCTCTCTCTACGAGCAGTACTTC. The V and J genes are TRBV24-1 and TRBJ2-7; D remains unclear. Germline values: CDR1 KGHDR, CDR2 SFDVKD. The ends were cut back, 4 bases at V and 3 bases at J, with 12 bases in the middle. The CDR3 contains 14 residues.

The sample holds many counts of this clonotype. V gene TRBV6-2 or TRBV6-3 combines with J gene TRBJ2-1, with D unclear. The CDR3 spans 14 residues. Germline V CDR1 and CDR2: MNHEY, SVGEGT. V lost 6 bases to trimming and J lost 8 bases, with 17 bases between them. This CDR3 reads CASSYRLPGDEQFF. CDR3 sequence (DNA): TGTGCCAGCAGCTATCGCCTCCCAGGCGATGAGCAGTTCTTC.

A remark on this clonotype: A much larger clone is a single base away; this may be a read error. The V call is TRBV5-6, the J call TRBJ1-2; D remains unclear. Trimming pared 0 bases from V and 6 bases from J, leaving 15 bases between. The CDR3 runs to 15 residues. Germline CDR1 and CDR2: SGHDT and YYEEEE. Written as DNA, the CDR3 is TGTGCCAGCAGCTTGGATGGGTGGCAGAACGATGGCTACACCTTC. It codes for CASSLDGWQNDGYTF.

This clonotype was counted ten times or more. This sequence joins TRBV29-1 and TRBJ2-3; 9 positions match TRBD1. This CDR3 contains 13 residues. V dropped 7 bases and J dropped 4; count of bases not matched to a gene: 6. The V gene's germline CDR1 is SQVTM and CDR2 ANQGSEA. The CDR3 DNA is TGCAGCGCTACAGGGGGCCAGGCAGATACGCAGTATTTT. Translated, it gives CSATGGQADTQYF.

This chain links TRBV12-3 or TRBV12-4 with TRBJ1-5; the match to TRBD1 covers 9 bases. This CDR3 is built from 18 residues. V trimming: 7 bases; J trimming: 4 bases; junction bases outside the gene matches: 17. The CDR3 protein is CASTKGQGGVKGNQPQHF. CDR3 DNA sequence: TGTGCCAGCACTAAGGGACAGGGTGGTGTTAAAGGGAATCAGCCCCAGCATTTT.

This clonotype was found a few times. The DNA for the CDR3 is TGTGCCAGCAGCTACCACATGGACAGGGGCACAGATACGCAGTATTTT. Translating gives CASSYHMDRGTDTQYF. The chain carries TRBV7-2 and TRBJ2-3; TRBD1 agrees at 8 bases. The CDR3 is 16 amino acids. Germline V gene sequence: CDR1 SGHTA, CDR2 FQGNSA. V lost 4 bases and J lost 1; bases outside the gene matches: 7.

The chain joins TRBV5-1 to TRBJ1-1; D may be TRBD1 (6 bases). Trimming stripped 0 bases from V and 2 bases from J, with 11 bases between. The CDR3 consists of 15 residues. Germline lookup yields CDR1 SGHRS and CDR2 YFSETQ. CDR3 DNA sequence: TGCGCCAGCAGCTTGGCCGGGACACATAACACTGAAGCTTTCTTT. As protein: CASSLAGTHNTEAFF.

This clonotype was seen a few times. The chain combines TRBV4-2 with TRBJ1-2; D might be TRBD1 (6 bases). This CDR3 has 15 amino acids. Trimming shortened V by 0 bases and J by 2 bases, and 10 bases separated the two germline ends. Germline CDR1 and CDR2: LGHNA and YNFKEQ. CDR3 nucleotide sequence: TGTGCCAGCAGCCAAGACAGGGGAAGAAACTATGGCTACACCTTC. Translating it yields CASSQDRGRNYGYTF.

This sequence joins TRBV20-1 and TRBJ2-7; a weak D match, TRBD2 (6 bases). With 0 bases removed from V and 6 bases from J, the gap between germline ends came to 18 bases. The CDR3 sequence is 15 residues long. Germline CDR1 DFQATT, CDR2 SNEGSKA (reference sequence). The CDR3 spells CSARELGGATVEQYF. The CDR3 nucleotides are TGCAGTGCTAGAGAACTCGGAGGGGCGACAGTCGAGCAGTACTTC.

V usage is TRBV5-1 and J usage is TRBJ2-1; 9 nucleotides match TRBD1. The junction had 6 bases not matched to a gene; V was cut back by 2 bases and J by 3 bases. Looked up from germline, CDR1 is SGHRS and CDR2 is YFSETQ. The CDR3 length is 16 residues. DNA of the CDR3: TGCGCCAGCAGCTTTTCGGGACAGGGTTTCTACAATGAGCAGTTCTTC. Translation: CASSFSGQGFYNEQFF.

V and J are TRBV11-2 and TRBJ2-3; D uncertain. V was cut by 4 bases and J by 5 bases, with 10 bases left in between. There are 13 residues in the CDR3. CDR1 is SGHAT, CDR2 FQNNGV, per germline. The CDR3 here is CASSSRTRDTQYF. For the CDR3, the DNA is TGTGCCAGCAGCTCCCGGACCAGAGATACGCAGTATTTT. The variable domain in full, completed from reference TRBV11-2 and TRBJ2-3, reads EAGVAQSPRYKIIEKRQSVAFWCNPISGHATLYWYQQILGQGPKLLIQFQNNGVVDDSQLPKDRFSAERLKGVDSTLKIQPAKLEDSAVYLCASSSRTRDTQYFGPGTRLTVL.

The chain carries TRBV7-6 and TRBJ2-7; TRBD1 might be the D (6 bases). This CDR3 spans 14 amino acids. From germline, CDR1 is SGHVS and CDR2 FNYEAQ. The V and J ends lost 1 base and 6 bases respectively, with 13 bases between them. The chain's CDR3 is CASSLETDSAEQYF. In DNA, the CDR3 is TGTGCCAGCAGCTTAGAAACGGACAGTGCCGAGCAGTACTTC.

This clonotype has only a few counts. The CDR3 coding sequence is TGCAGTGCTCCCGGGACATCCTCCTACGAGCAGTACTTC. Encoded protein: CSAPGTSSYEQYF. The chain combines TRBV20-1 with TRBJ2-7; D possibly corresponds to TRBD1 (6 bases). Looked up from germline, CDR1 is DFQATT and CDR2 is SNEGSKA (reference sequence). Trimming pared 5 bases from V and 0 bases from J, leaving 11 bases between. This CDR3 is 13 amino acids long.

The sample holds many counts of this clonotype. The rearrangement uses TRBV4-3 and TRBJ2-5; D gene ambiguous. The germline V gene has CDR1 LGHNA and CDR2 YSLEER. Trimming shortened V by 1 base and J by 2 bases, and 11 bases separated the two germline ends. The CDR3 spans 15 residues. The CDR3 loop reads CASSQGNNMQETQYF. The CDR3 DNA follows: TGCGCCAGCAGCCAAGGGAACAATATGCAAGAGACCCAGTACTTC.

The V and J genes are TRBV20-1 and TRBJ1-1; 8 bases agree with TRBD1. This CDR3 has 11 amino acids. Looked up from germline, CDR1 is DFQATT and CDR2 is SNEGSKA (reference sequence). The CDR3 DNA is TGCAGGGGACAGGAGAACACTGAAGCTTTCTTT. Its protein product is CRGQENTEAFF.

The V gene is TRBV12-3 or TRBV12-4, the J gene TRBJ1-6; 9 bases are shared with TRBD1. The CDR3 is 15 amino acids. With 5 bases clipped from V and 8 bases from J, the junction kept 7 bases outside the gene matches. The CDR3 sequence: CASSPRTGAHSPLHF. In DNA form, the CDR3 reads TGTGCCAGCAGTCCGCGGACAGGGGCACATTCACCCCTCCACTTT.

This clonotype has more than one count but fewer than ten. The rearrangement joins TRBV6-6 to TRBJ2-7, with D tentatively TRBD1 (7 bases). The CDR3 runs 14 residues. Trimming shortened V by 0 bases and J by 4 bases, and 10 bases separated the two germline ends. Germline CDR1 reads MNHNY; CDR2 reads SVGAGI (reference sequence). The CDR3 bases are TGTGCCAGCAGTTACTCGCCAGGGGGGTACGAGCAGTACTTC. This sequence encodes CASSYSPGGYEQYF.

This rearrangement joins TRBV20-1 to TRBJ1-4; D unclear. CDR3 length equals 15 residues. V lost 6 bases to trimming and J lost 2 bases, with 16 bases between them. CDR1 is DFQATT, CDR2 SNEGSKA, per germline (reference sequence). CDR3 DNA sequence: TGCAGTGCACCCGACCGACGTGGGACTAATGAAAAACTGTTTTTT. It translates to CSAPDRRGTNEKLFF.

Details on this clonotype: A much larger clone lies one base from this, so it may be a read error. The chain links TRBV20-1 to TRBJ2-1; tentative D call: TRBD2 (5 bases). The CDR3 runs 13 residues. Germline V gives CDR1 DFQATT, CDR2 SNEGSKA (reference sequence). The CDR3 bases are TGCAGTGCTAGGAAGAGCGGCTACAAGGAGCAGTTCTTC. This codes for CSARKSGYKEQFF.

In its sample, this clonotype was seen a few times. The chain recombines TRBV20-1 with TRBJ2-7, with TRBD1 matching over 10 bases. CDR3 length: 14 residues. With 6 bases clipped from V and 6 bases from J, the junction kept 11 bases outside the gene matches. The V gene's germline CDR1 is DFQATT and CDR2 SNEGSKA (reference sequence). The CDR3 loop reads CSAPRQGAIGEQYF. CDR3 coding DNA: TGCAGTGCCCCGAGACAGGGGGCAATCGGCGAGCAGTACTTC.